These 23 T cell receptor beta chains originate from one sample sequenced in a study of vaccination and CD4 T cells after COVID-19. Once obtained from cultured CD4+ T cells, the DNA was sequenced using the Oncomine TCR Beta short-read assay. MiXCR, run by TCRdb on the PCR reads, gives a single entry per CDR3 protein. The sample contains about 12,000 distinct CDR3 sequences, under 40% of which appear only once. These receptors lack a known antigen. Treatment indicated: 10-day PBMC culture with coronavirus spike peptide pools or control peptides (ViraFEST assay). The sample comprised cultured CD4+ T cells from blood. The source of these receptors is a human donor with COVID-19.

This sequence joins TRBV2 and TRBJ1-5; TRBD1 is a possible D gene (6 bases). This CDR3 spans 15 amino acids. Germline V CDR1 and CDR2: SNHLY, FYNNEI. Between the trimmed V and J ends, which lost 3 bases and 4 bases, there was a span of 13 bases. CDR3 in amino acids: CASSESGAHNQPQHF. In DNA form, the CDR3 reads TGTGCCAGCAGTGAGTCAGGGGCCCATAATCAGCCCCAGCATTTT.

The J gene is TRBJ2-1, the V gene TRBV19; TRBD1 matches at 7 bases. Germline V CDR1 and CDR2: LNHDA, SQIVND (reference sequence). With 5 bases clipped from V and 1 base from J, the junction kept 8 bases outside the gene matches. This CDR3 has 16 amino acids. The CDR3 DNA is TGTGCCAGTAGTGGGTGGGAGACAGGGTCCTACAATGAGCAGTTCTTC. It yields the protein CASSGWETGSYNEQFF.

This clonotype was seen a handful of times. V and J are TRBV12-3 or TRBV12-4 and TRBJ1-1, with 10 positions matching TRBD1. V shed 7 bases and J 7 bases; nucleotides not matched to a gene: 6. This CDR3 spans 13 amino acids. The DNA for the CDR3 is TGTGCCAGCAACCTTGGGACAGGGGTTGAAGCTTTCTTT. Translation gives CASNLGTGVEAFF.

This clonotype was detected a few times. The gene calls are TRBV20-1 and TRBJ1-2; 10 bases map to TRBD1. The CDR3 extends over 14 amino acids. Germline CDR1 is DFQATT and CDR2 is SNEGSKA (reference sequence). V was clipped by 4 bases and J by 9 bases; unmatched bases: 11. The DNA of the CDR3 is TGCAGTGCTACAACCCGACAGGGGGCGCTGAGCTACACCTTC. Its translation: CSATTRQGALSYTF.

This chain links TRBV6-2 or TRBV6-3 with TRBJ2-7, with 8 bases identical to TRBD1. The V and J ends lost 4 bases and 3 bases, in that order; junction bases with no gene match: 5. Germline-derived CDR1 and CDR2 are MNHEY and SVGEGT. The CDR3 has 14 residues. CDR3: CASSLTGENYEQYF. The CDR3 region has the DNA TGTGCCAGCAGTTTGACAGGGGAAAACTACGAGCAGTACTTC.

This clonotype was counted a few times. V usage is TRBV20-1 and J usage is TRBJ1-2; D remains unclear. This CDR3 has 14 residues. Deletions cut 0 bases from V and 2 bases from J, with 10 bases between. CDR1 and CDR2 (germline): DFQATT, SNEGSKA (reference sequence). The CDR3 is CSARDPLRNYGYTF. The CDR3 nucleotides are TGCAGTGCTAGAGATCCGTTAAGGAACTATGGCTACACCTTC.

This sequence joins TRBV21-1 and TRBJ2-2; TRBD2 reflects the table's D call only, with no check against the DNA. TRBV21-1 is noted as a pseudogene. This CDR3 spans 17 amino acids. CDR3 amino acids: CASTPSPGALSTGELFF. The CDR3 DNA follows: TGTGCCAGCACCCCATCCCCAGGGGCCCTTAGCACCGGGGAGCTGTTTTTT.

The table lists this clonotype with a few counts. The rearrangement joins TRBV7-2 to TRBJ2-2; 7 bases line up with TRBD1. Per the germline V gene, CDR1 is SGHTA and CDR2 is FQGNSA. Trimming at V came to 8 bases and at J to 1 base, leaving 10 bases not matched to a gene. This CDR3 has 16 amino acids. The CDR3 spells CASGTTGARNTGELFF. The CDR3 DNA follows: TGTGCCAGCGGAACCACAGGGGCGCGGAACACCGGGGAGCTGTTTTTT.

Only a few counts were recorded for this clonotype. The genes are TRBV7-2 and TRBJ1-2, with 7 bases that match TRBD1. Germline CDR1 and CDR2: SGHTA and FQGNSA. V was clipped by 4 bases and J by 0 bases; unmatched bases: 2. The CDR3 totals 14 residues. CDR3 in amino acids: CASSSDRTNYGYTF. DNA of the CDR3: TGTGCCAGCAGCTCGGACAGGACTAACTATGGCTACACCTTC.

The rearrangement uses TRBV11-3 and TRBJ1-1; D gene ambiguous. The CDR3 has 13 residues. Germline CDR1 reads SGHNT; CDR2 reads YENEEA. Between the trimmed V and J ends, which lost 1 base and 6 bases, there was a span of 9 bases. CDR3 sequence: CASSLAKIPEAFF. Here the CDR3 DNA reads TGTGCCAGCAGCTTAGCCAAAATCCCTGAAGCTTTCTTT.

The V call is TRBV20-1, the J call TRBJ1-1; D not certain. Germline V gene data show CDR1 as DFQATT and CDR2 as SNEGSKA (reference sequence). V was shortened by 7 bases and J by 0 bases, with 12 bases between the two germline ends. The CDR3 is 13 residues long. The CDR3 region is CSVTDVLNTEAFF. The CDR3 coding sequence is TGCAGTGTTACGGACGTTCTGAACACTGAAGCTTTCTTT.

V is TRBV20-1 and J is TRBJ2-1; 9 bases align to TRBD2. V lost 1 base to trimming and J lost 0 bases; unmatched junction nucleotides: 7. Germline CDR1 is DFQATT and CDR2 is SNEGSKA (reference sequence). This CDR3 has 17 amino acids. The CDR3 is CSARAPISGSSYNEQFF. DNA of the CDR3: TGCAGTGCTAGAGCCCCTATTAGCGGGAGCTCCTACAATGAGCAGTTCTTC.

Comments on this clonotype: This CDR3 is missing its conserved last phenylalanine or tryptophan, likely due to a read error. This chain joins TRBV7-9 and TRBJ1-1, with 7 positions matching TRBD1. CDR1 and CDR2 from the germline V gene are SEHNR and FQNEAQ (reference sequence). The junction had 1 base not matched to a gene; V was cut back by 1 base and J by 8 bases. The CDR3 runs 12 residues. The CDR3 DNA sequence: TGTGCCAGCAGCTTAGAGACAGGGGAAGCTTTCCTT. Protein: CASSLETGEAFL.

This clonotype is medium-sized. The chain carries TRBV20-1 and TRBJ1-2; D may be TRBD1 (6 bases). In germline, CDR1 is DFQATT, CDR2 SNEGSKA (reference sequence). CDR3 length equals 15 residues. The V end was cut by 4 bases, the J end by 5 bases, with 20 bases between. The CDR3 nucleotides read TGCAGTGCTAACTCCCCCGGGGGCATTGTGTATGGCTACACCTTC. This gives the protein CSANSPGGIVYGYTF.

The chain links TRBV5-6 to TRBJ2-1; 10 nucleotides match TRBD2. The J segment lost 6 bases and the V segment lost 0 bases, leaving 9 bases of the junction unmatched. From germline, CDR1 is SGHDT and CDR2 YYEEEE. CDR3 length equals 17 residues. CDR3 coding DNA: TGTGCCAGCAGCTTGGAGGCCGGGACTAGCGTGCTCAATGAGCAGTTCTTC. Translated: CASSLEAGTSVLNEQFF.

This clonotype has just a few counts. The J gene is TRBJ2-3, the V gene TRBV6-1; TRBD1 matches at 8 bases. CDR1 and CDR2 (germline): MNHNS, SASEGT. V shed 0 bases and J 9 bases; nucleotides not matched to a gene: 5. There are 14 residues in the CDR3. CDR3 sequence (DNA): TGTGCCAGCAGTGAAGCGGCAGGGGGCACAACGCAGTATTTT. It codes for CASSEAAGGTTQYF.

This clonotype was found a few times. The rearrangement joins TRBV6-4 to TRBJ2-4; D assignment may be TRBD1 or TRBD2 (5 bases each). The ends were cut back, 3 bases at V and 5 bases at J, with 5 bases in the middle. The CDR3 length is 12 residues. CDR1 and CDR2 (germline): MRHNA, SNTAGT. This CDR3 is CASSEGENIQYF. CDR3 sequence (DNA): TGTGCCAGCAGTGAGGGGGAAAACATTCAGTACTTC.

This chain joins TRBV2 and TRBJ2-7; D call uncertain. The CDR3 runs to 11 residues. Germline V gives CDR1 SNHLY, CDR2 FYNNEI. The V end was cut by 4 bases, the J end by 12 bases, with 13 bases between. The CDR3 DNA is TGTGCCAGCAGTGTTTTTGGAATTGCGTACTTC. Its translation: CASSVFGIAYF. Supplemented by reference TRBV2 and TRBJ2-7, the full variable domain reads EPEVTQTPSHQVTQMGQEVILRCVPISNHLYFYWYRQILGQKVEFLVSFYNNEISEKSEIFDDQFSVERPDGSNFTLKIRSTKLEDSAMYFCASSVFGIAYFGPGTRLTVT.

Points on this clonotype: A junction boundary mismatches the germline segment, possibly from a read error. The V call is TRBV20-1, the J call TRBJ2-2; 8 nucleotides match TRBD2. This CDR3 is 17 amino acids long. The germline V gene has CDR1 DFQATT and CDR2 SNEGSKA (reference sequence). The DNA of the CDR3 is TGCAGTGCTGGAGACCCAGCGGGGGCCCTACGAACCGGGGAGCTGTTTTTT. Its translation: CSAGDPAGALRTGELFF.

This clonotype turned up a few times. V gene TRBV6-5 combines with J gene TRBJ1-1; D gene unclear. Germline-derived CDR1 and CDR2 are MNHEY and SVGAGI. V shed 2 bases and J shed 10 bases, with 8 bases lying between them. The CDR3 covers 11 residues. In nucleotides, the CDR3 is TGTGCCAGCAGTTACCACCTTCGAGCTTTCTTT. Translated, it gives CASSYHLRAFF.

This clonotype was seen a few times. The chain carries TRBV12-3 or TRBV12-4 and TRBJ1-1; maybe TRBD1 (5 bases). CDR3 length: 14 residues. The ends were cut back, 11 bases at V and 1 base at J, with 17 bases in the middle. Written as DNA, the CDR3 is TGTGCCGCGGGGGAGGGATACCCGAACACTGAAGCTTTCTTT. Amino acids: CAAGEGYPNTEAFF.

V gene TRBV29-1 combines with J gene TRBJ2-5; D is undetermined. The CDR3 is made up of 11 amino acids. Germline CDR1 reads SQVTM; CDR2 reads ANQGSEA. The ends were cut back, 6 bases at V and 4 bases at J, with 9 bases in the middle. For the CDR3, the DNA is TGCAGCGTGATGATTGGAGAGACCCAGTACTTC. It encodes CSVMIGETQYF.

The chain employs TRBV29-1 and TRBJ1-2; TRBD1 is a possible D gene (5 bases). Trimming took 4 bases from V and 2 from J, leaving 11 bases between them. Per germline, CDR1 SQVTM and CDR2 ANQGSEA. The CDR3 loop spans 13 amino acids. CDR3 in amino acids: CSVVVQANYGYTF. In nucleotides, the CDR3 is TGCAGCGTTGTAGTACAGGCGAACTATGGCTACACCTTC.